This TCR beta chain was retrieved from a study of T cells in Graves' hyperthyroidism and ophthalmopathy. Study-level results: Most expanded thyroid clonotypes above 0.001 recurred in blood.

Hyperthyroidism was newly diagnosed in patients aged 18 to 65 (duration under 2 months). Uncontrolled infection, other autoimmune disease, pregnancy and lactation each barred patients from inclusion. The CDR3 regions of TCR beta were amplified from RNA transcripts. The study used the HTBI primer set for a first-round RT-PCR of the TCR CDR3. From the multiplex PCR reads, TCRdb called clonotypes with MiXCR, one entry per CDR3 protein. This table has about 200,000 distinct CDR3 sequences, 17% appearing once. CDR1 is MNHNS and CDR2 is SASEGT in the germline V gene. The length of the CDR3 is 14 residues. Trimming cost V 4 bases and J 5 bases; bases outside gene matches: 8. In regard to this clonotype: Its antigen is not identified.

This clonotype was sampled from a man aged 45-65 years with Graves' hyperthyroidism. The J gene is TRBJ2-7, the V gene TRBV6-1; TRBD1 matches 7 bases. The sample taken for sequencing was blood. The CDR3 loop is CASSGRTGVDEQYF. For the CDR3, the DNA is TGTGCCAGCAGTGGACGGACAGGTGTCGACGAGCAGTACTTC.